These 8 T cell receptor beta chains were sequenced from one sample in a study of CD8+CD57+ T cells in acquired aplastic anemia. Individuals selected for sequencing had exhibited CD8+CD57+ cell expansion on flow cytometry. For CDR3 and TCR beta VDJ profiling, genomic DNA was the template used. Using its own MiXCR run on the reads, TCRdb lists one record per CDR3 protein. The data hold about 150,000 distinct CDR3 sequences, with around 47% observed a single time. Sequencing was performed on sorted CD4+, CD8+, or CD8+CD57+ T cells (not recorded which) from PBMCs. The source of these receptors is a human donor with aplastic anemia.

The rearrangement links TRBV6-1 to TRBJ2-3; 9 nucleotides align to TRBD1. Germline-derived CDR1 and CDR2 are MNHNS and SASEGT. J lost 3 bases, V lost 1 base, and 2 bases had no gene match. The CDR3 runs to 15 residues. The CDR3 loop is CASSEVGQGTDTQYF. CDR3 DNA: TGTGCCAGCAGTGAAGTAGGACAGGGGACAGATACGCAGTATTTT.

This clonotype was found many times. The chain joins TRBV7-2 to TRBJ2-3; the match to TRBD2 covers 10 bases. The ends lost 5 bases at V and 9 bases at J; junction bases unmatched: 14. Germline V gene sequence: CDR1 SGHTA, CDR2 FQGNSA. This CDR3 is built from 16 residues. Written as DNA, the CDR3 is TGTGCCAGCAGCGCTGACGGGAGCGGGGGGGCCAAAACGCAGTATTTT. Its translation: CASSADGSGGAKTQYF.

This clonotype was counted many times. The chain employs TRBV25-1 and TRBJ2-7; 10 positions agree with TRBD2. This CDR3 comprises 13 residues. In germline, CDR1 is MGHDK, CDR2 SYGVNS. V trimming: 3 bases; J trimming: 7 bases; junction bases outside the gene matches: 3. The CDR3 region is CASSEWTSGEQYV. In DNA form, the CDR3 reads TGTGCCAGCAGTGAGTGGACTAGCGGTGAGCAGTACGTC.

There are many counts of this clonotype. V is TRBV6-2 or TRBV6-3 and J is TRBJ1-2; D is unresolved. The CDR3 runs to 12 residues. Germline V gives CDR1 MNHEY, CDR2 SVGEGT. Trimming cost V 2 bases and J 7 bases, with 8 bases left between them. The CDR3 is CASSYNVGGYTF. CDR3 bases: TGTGCCAGCAGTTACAATGTCGGTGGCTACACCTTC.

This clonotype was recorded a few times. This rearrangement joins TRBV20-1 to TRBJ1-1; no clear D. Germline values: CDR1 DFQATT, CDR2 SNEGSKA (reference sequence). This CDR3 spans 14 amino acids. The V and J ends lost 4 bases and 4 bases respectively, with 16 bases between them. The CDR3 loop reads CSATENSMSTEAFF. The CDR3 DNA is TGCAGTGCTACGGAAAACTCTATGAGCACTGAAGCTTTCTTT.

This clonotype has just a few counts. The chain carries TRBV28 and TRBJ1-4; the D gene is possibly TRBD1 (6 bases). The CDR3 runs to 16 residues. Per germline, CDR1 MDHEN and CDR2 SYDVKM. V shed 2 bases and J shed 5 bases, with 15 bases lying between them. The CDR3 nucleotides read TGTGCCAGCAGTTTAGGCACAGGGTTCCTGAATGAAAAACTGTTTTTT. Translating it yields CASSLGTGFLNEKLFF.

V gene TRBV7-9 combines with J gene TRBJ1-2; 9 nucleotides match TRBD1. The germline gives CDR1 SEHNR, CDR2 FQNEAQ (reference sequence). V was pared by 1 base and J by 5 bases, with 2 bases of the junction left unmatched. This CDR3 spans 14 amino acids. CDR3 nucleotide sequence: TGTGCCAGCAGCTTAGGACAGGGGGTTTATGGCTACACCTTC. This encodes CASSLGQGVYGYTF.

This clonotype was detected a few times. CDR3 coding DNA: TGTGCCACCAGCAGAGAGCGGGGGAGCACAGATACGCAGTATTTT. This codes for CATSRERGSTDTQYF. The J gene is TRBJ2-3, the V gene TRBV15; the match to TRBD2 covers 7 bases. CDR1 is LNHNV, CDR2 YYDKDF, per germline (reference sequence). Losses at the gene ends were 0 bases for V and 0 bases for J; bases not matched to a gene: 0. The CDR3 consists of 15 residues.